These T cell receptor beta chains were read from a single sample in a study of beta chain features in type 1 diabetes. TCRdb's copy holds only in-frame clones and misses some; the assay was immunoSEQ multiplex PCR. The data show nearly 350,000 clones, under 8.5% seen once. Sequencing used central memory CD4+ T cells from blood. The receptors were sampled from a woman aged 18 to 35 in good health. Each CDR3 is given with its conserved first and last residue. The D gene is left open where the match is weak. Size values are once, few and many counts, or a class for expanded clones, and some rows have none.

TRBV7-2	TRBD2	TRBJ2-5	few	TGTGCCAGCAGCCCGAGCGGGAGCCAAGAGACCCAGTACTTC	CASSPSGSQETQYF
TRBV14	TRBD2	TRBJ2-1	few	TGTGCCAGCAGCCGAGGACTAGCGGATTACAATGAGCAGTTCTTC	CASSRGLADYNEQFF
TRBV5-1	-	TRBJ2-1	-	TGCGCCAGCAGCCCAGGGGATCACTCCTACAATGAGCAGTTCTTC	CASSPGDHSYNEQFF
TRBV19	-	TRBJ2-1	many	TGTGCCAGTAGTATAGTTGGAGGGATTGACAATGAGCAGTTCTTC	CASSIVGGIDNEQFF
TRBV27	-	TRBJ2-7	-	TGTGCCAGCAGTTCCGGATCCCTATGGACCTACGAGCAGTACTTC	CASSSGSLWTYEQYF
TRBV28	-	TRBJ1-1	-	TGTGCCAGCAGTTTTATGGGAAACACTGAAGCTTTCTTT	CASSFMGNTEAFF
TRBV9	-	TRBJ2-5	-	TGTGCCAGCAGCCTGTTCGGGGCGGGACCAGAGACCCAGTACTTC	CASSLFGAGPETQYF
TRBV7-8	-	TRBJ1-4	many	TGTGCCAGCAGCCCCCGAGGGGGGACGGCAGGGCTCCTTGAAAAACTGTTTTTT	CASSPRGGTAGLLEKLFF
TRBV27	-	TRBJ2-7	-	TGTGCCAGCTGGCGGGTGGGCGCTAGCTCCTACGAGCAGTACTTC	CASWRVGASSYEQYF
TRBV9	-	TRBJ2-1	few	TGTGCCAGCAGCCCAAGCGAACTTTCCTACAATGAGCAGTTCTTC	CASSPSELSYNEQFF
TRBV29-1	-	TRBJ2-5	-	TGCAGCGTTGGGGGTGTAAGGCAGAACCAAGAGACCCAGTACTTC	CSVGGVRQNQETQYF
TRBV7-2	TRBD1	TRBJ2-2	-	TGTGCCAGCAGCATCTCCTATCAGGGGGAATTAAGTAAGCTGTTTTTT	CASSISYQGELSKLFF
TRBV25-1	-	TRBJ2-1	few	TGTGCCAGCAGTGATGTGTTGCACTCGTACGACTACAATGAGCAGTTCTTC	CASSDVLHSYDYNEQFF
TRBV27	TRBD1	TRBJ2-1	many	TGTGCCAGCAGAGCGCCGGGACAGGGTGTTAATGAGCAGTTCTTC	CASRAPGQGVNEQFF
TRBV21-1	-	TRBJ1-2	few	TGTGCCAGCAACCTAAGGACAGGGGGCGGGAACTATGGCTACACCTTC	CASNLRTGGGNYGYTF
TRBV27	TRBD2	TRBJ2-2	-	TGTGCCAGCACCCTGCACGGGAGGGCAGACGGGGAGCTGTTTTTT	CASTLHGRADGELFF
TRBV7-6	TRBD2	TRBJ2-7	few	TGTGCCAGCAGCGTAGGGCCTGGGCTAGCGGGGAATATCTACGAGCAGTACTTC	CASSVGPGLAGNIYEQYF
TRBV21-1	-	TRBJ2-5	few	TGTGCCAGCAGCAAAGACGTCGGCCACTTC	CASSKDVGHF
TRBV28	-	TRBJ2-7	few	TGTGCCAGCAGTTTAATTTACCAGGGCTACGAGCAGTACTTC	CASSLIYQGYEQYF
TRBV7-2	TRBD1	TRBJ2-1	few	TGTGCCAGCAGCTTATCGGGACAGGGGGAGCAGTTCTTC	CASSLSGQGEQFF
TRBV28	-	TRBJ2-3	-	TGTGCCAGCAGTTTTACTAGCTCTCACTATACGCAGTATTTT	CASSFTSSHYTQYF
TRBV20-1	-	TRBJ2-1	-	TGCAGTGCCTGGGATAGGAATGAGCAGTTCTTC	CSAWDRNEQFF
TRBV18	TRBD2	TRBJ2-1	few	TGTGCCAGCTCACAAACCAGGACTAGCGGGAATTACAATGAGCAGTTCTTC	CASSQTRTSGNYNEQFF
TRBV7-8	-	TRBJ2-3	many	TGTGCCAGCAGCCCGACTAGCACAGATACGCAGTATTTT	CASSPTSTDTQYF
TRBV10-3	TRBD1	TRBJ1-2	-	TGTGCCATCAGTGGGTCAGGGGGCAAGAACTATGGCTACACCTTC	CAISGSGGKNYGYTF
TRBV28	TRBD2	TRBJ2-1	-	TGTGCCAGCAGTGGCTTCCTAGCGGGAGTAAACAATGAGCAGTTCTTC	CASSGFLAGVNNEQFF
TRBV18	TRBD2	TRBJ2-1	many	TGTGCCAGCTCACCACAGAGCGGGAGGGCTTCCAATGAGCAGTTCTTC	CASSPQSGRASNEQFF
TRBV5-6	-	TRBJ2-6	few	TGTGCCAGCAGCTTGGATTGGGGGTCTGGGGCCAACGTCCTGACTTTC	CASSLDWGSGANVLTF
TRBV5-4	-	TRBJ2-1	-	TGTGCCAGCAGCTCCCGGACAAATGGGGATGAGCAGTTCTTC	CASSSRTNGDEQFF
TRBV7-2	-	TRBJ1-4	few	TGTGCCAGCAGCCAAGACGGCACAGGGTTGAATGAAAAACTGTTTTTT	CASSQDGTGLNEKLFF
TRBV11-2	-	TRBJ1-5	few	TGTGCCAGCAGCTTAGAAGGGGGGCTCAATCAGCCCCAGCATTTT	CASSLEGGLNQPQHF
TRBV2	-	TRBJ2-3	-	TGTGCTTGTTTGCGGGGACGCACAGATACGCAGTATTTT	CACLRGRTDTQYF
TRBV7-9	TRBD2	TRBJ2-1	-	TGTGCCAGCAGAACTGTAGCGGGAGGGCTCTTTCGGTCCTACAATGAGCAGTTCTTC	CASRTVAGGLFRSYNEQFF
TRBV15	TRBD2	TRBJ2-4	few	TGTGCCACCAGCAGAGATAAAGCGGGAGGGCTTGGGGCCAAAAACATTCAGTACTTC	CATSRDKAGGLGAKNIQYF
TRBV10-3	-	TRBJ2-1	few	TGTGCCATCAGTGTTAAGGTGGAGGCTAGCTCCTACAATGAGCAGTTCTTC	CAISVKVEASSYNEQFF
TRBV6-1	TRBD2	TRBJ2-1	-	TGTGCCAGCAGTGTGGGACTAGCGGTTTACAATGAGCAGTTCTTC	CASSVGLAVYNEQFF
TRBV28	-	TRBJ2-7	many	TGTGCCAGCATAGAGGTAAACAGCTACGAGCAGTACTTC	CASIEVNSYEQYF
TRBV7-9	TRBD1	TRBJ2-5	-	TGTGCCAGCAGCTTAGACAGGGGATTAGAGACCCAGTACTTC	CASSLDRGLETQYF
TRBV19	TRBD1	TRBJ2-1	few	TGTGCCAGTATCGCCGGGACAGGGTTCAATGAGCAGTTCTTC	CASIAGTGFNEQFF
TRBV5-4	TRBD2	TRBJ2-7	-	TGTGCCAGCAGCCCCGGGGGGTCCGACGAGCAGTACTTC	CASSPGGSDEQYF
TRBV29-1	TRBD1	TRBJ2-7	-	TGCAGCGTCGGGACAGGTTACGAGCAGTACTTC	CSVGTGYEQYF
TRBV7-9	-	TRBJ2-1	-	TGTGCCAGCAGCAACTGGGGAGGCAATGAGCAGTTCTTC	CASSNWGGNEQFF
TRBV5-1	-	TRBJ2-2	-	TGCGCCAGCAGCTTGGATCGGGGGTCGGCCGGGGAGCTGTTTTTT	CASSLDRGSAGELFF
TRBV5-6	-	TRBJ1-1	-	TGTGCCAGCAGCTTTGCAGGGCGAGAAGCTTTCTTT	CASSFAGREAFF
TRBV6-5	-	TRBJ2-2	few	TGTGCCAGTAGGGGCCCTGGGGGCGGGGAGCTGTTTTTT	CASRGPGGGELFF
TRBV7-9	-	TRBJ2-7	-	TGTGCCAGCAGCTTACAACAGGGATCGGTCGAGCAGTACTTC	CASSLQQGSVEQYF
TRBV28	TRBD1	TRBJ2-1	-	TGTGCCAGCAGTTTATATGGGACAGGGTTGCTTGAGCAGTTCTTC	CASSLYGTGLLEQFF
TRBV6-6	-	TRBJ1-2	-	TGTGCCAGCGGTAGCCAAAATGGCTACACCTTC	CASGSQNGYTF
TRBV28	-	TRBJ1-2	-	TGTGCCAGCAGTGGGGGAGACAGGAACTATGGCTACACCTTC	CASSGGDRNYGYTF
TRBV5-6	TRBD2	TRBJ2-7	few	TGTGCCAGCAGCTTGAGTCTGGCTAGCGGGAGAGCCGAGCAGTACTTC	CASSLSLASGRAEQYF
TRBV6-6	-	TRBJ1-5	-	TGTGCCAGCAGTGGGACGGATATATATCAGCCCCAGCATTTT	CASSGTDIYQPQHF
TRBV5-4	-	TRBJ1-2	-	TGTGCCAGCAGCTTGGGACCCGGGACAACCTACCTTTACACCTTC	CASSLGPGTTYLYTF
TRBV4-3	-	TRBJ1-4	-	TGCGCCAGCAGCCAAGGGGAGCGGGAAAAACTGTTTTTT	CASSQGEREKLFF
TRBV23-1	TRBD1	TRBJ2-7	-	TGCGCCACCGACCCCCAACGCATACGACAGGGGAAGTACTTC	CATDPQRIRQGKYF
TRBV7-2	TRBD2	TRBJ2-7	-	TGTGCCAGCAGCTTGAGCGGGGGCGAATACGAGCAGTACTTC	CASSLSGGEYEQYF